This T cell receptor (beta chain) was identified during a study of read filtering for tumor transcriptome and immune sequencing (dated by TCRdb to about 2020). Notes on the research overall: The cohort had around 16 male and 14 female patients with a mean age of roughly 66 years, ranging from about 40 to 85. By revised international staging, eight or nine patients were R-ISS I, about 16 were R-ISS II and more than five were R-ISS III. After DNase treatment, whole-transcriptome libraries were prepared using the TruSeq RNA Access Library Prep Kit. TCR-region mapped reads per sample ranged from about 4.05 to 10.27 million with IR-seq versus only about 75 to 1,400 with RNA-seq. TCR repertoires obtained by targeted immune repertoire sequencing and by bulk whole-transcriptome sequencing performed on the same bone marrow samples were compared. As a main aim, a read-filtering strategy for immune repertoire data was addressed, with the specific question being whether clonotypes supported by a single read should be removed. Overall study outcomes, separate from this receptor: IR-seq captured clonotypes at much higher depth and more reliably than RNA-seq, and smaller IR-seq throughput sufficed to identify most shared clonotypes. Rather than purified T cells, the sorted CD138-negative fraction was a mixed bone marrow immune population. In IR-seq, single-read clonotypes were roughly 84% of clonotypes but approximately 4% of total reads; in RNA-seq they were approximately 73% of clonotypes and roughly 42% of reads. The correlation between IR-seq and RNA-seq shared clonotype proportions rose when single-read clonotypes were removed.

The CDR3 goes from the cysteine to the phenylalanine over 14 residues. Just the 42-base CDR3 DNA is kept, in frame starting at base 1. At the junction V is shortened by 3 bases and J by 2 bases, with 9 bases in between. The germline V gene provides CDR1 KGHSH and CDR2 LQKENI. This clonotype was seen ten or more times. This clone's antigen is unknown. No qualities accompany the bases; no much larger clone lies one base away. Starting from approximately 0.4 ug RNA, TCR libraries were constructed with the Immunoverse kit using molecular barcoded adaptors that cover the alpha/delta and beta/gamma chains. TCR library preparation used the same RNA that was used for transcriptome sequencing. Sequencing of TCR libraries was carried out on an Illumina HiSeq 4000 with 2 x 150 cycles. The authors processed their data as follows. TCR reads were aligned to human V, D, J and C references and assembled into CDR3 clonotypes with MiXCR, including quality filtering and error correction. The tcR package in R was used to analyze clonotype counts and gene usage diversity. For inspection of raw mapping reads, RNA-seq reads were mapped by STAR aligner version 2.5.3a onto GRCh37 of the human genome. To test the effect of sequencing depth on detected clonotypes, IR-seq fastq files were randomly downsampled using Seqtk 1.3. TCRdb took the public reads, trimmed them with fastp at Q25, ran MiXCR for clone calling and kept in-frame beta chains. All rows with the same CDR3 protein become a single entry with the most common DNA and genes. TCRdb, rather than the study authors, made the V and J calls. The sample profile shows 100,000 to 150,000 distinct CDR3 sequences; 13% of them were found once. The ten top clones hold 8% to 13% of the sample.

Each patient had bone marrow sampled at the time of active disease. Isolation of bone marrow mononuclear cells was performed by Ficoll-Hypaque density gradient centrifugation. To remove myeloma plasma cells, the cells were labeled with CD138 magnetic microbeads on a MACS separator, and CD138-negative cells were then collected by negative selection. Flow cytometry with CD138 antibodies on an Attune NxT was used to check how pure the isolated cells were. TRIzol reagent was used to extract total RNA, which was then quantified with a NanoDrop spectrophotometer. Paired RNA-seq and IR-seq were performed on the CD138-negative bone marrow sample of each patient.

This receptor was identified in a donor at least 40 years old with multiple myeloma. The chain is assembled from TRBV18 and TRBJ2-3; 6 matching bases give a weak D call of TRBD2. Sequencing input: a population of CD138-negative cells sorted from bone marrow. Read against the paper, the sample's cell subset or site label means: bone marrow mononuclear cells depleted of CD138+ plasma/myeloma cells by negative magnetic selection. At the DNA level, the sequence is TGTGCCAGCTCACCCGGCGGGAACACAGATACGCAGTATTTT. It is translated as CASSPGGNTDTQYF.